These 14 T cell receptor beta chains share one sample of origin, sequenced in a study of CD8+ T cells in alopecia areata (dated by TCRdb to between 2017 and 2018). The label giving this sample's treatment or condition can be read as: oral pan-JAK inhibitor, 5-10 mg twice daily. Library preparation used the immunoSEQ multiplex PCR assay. RNA was extracted from all samples and reverse transcribed into cDNA, which served as template for TCR sequencing. TCRdb provides this immuneACCESS table in a form limited to in-frame rearrangements. Some clones are lacking; in checked studies, under half of them reflect an unresolved V gene, and why the rest are absent is not known. The sample data list approximately 180,000 clones, and about three fifths of these were observed just once. The ten most abundant clones make up about 1.3% of the sample. The sequences come from CD4+ T cells sorted from blood, collected around week 49, from a patient treated with tofacitinib. The receptor source for this set is a human donor with alopecia areata.

This rearrangement joins TRBV30 to TRBJ2-2; weak D call: TRBD2 (6 bases). CDR3 length: 16 residues. Germline loops: CDR1 GTSNPN, CDR2 SVGIG (reference sequence). The ends were cut back, 3 bases at V and 7 bases at J, with 21 bases in the middle. CDR3 protein: CAWSPLGESSDGELFF. The CDR3 region has the DNA TGTGCCTGGAGCCCCCTCGGAGAATCTAGCGACGGGGAGCTGTTTTTT.

This clone was counted a single time. Other DNA sequences in the same sample also yield this CDR3. The rearrangement joins TRBV29-1 to TRBJ1-1; D uncertain. V was shortened by 4 bases and J by 0 bases, with 9 bases between the two germline ends. In germline, CDR1 is SQVTM, CDR2 ANQGSEA. This CDR3 region has 13 residues. CDR3 sequence: CSVARVMNTEAFF. In DNA, the CDR3 is TGCAGCGTTGCACGGGTTATGAACACTGAAGCTTTCTTT.

This clone has only a few counts. The V gene is TRBV7-2, the J gene TRBJ1-5; D is unclear. Germline lookup yields CDR1 SGHTA and CDR2 FQGNSA. V dropped 0 bases and J dropped 6 bases, with 12 bases sitting between them. This CDR3 is built from 15 residues. The CDR3 loop is CASSLALGPGQPQHF. CDR3 bases: TGTGCCAGCAGCTTAGCGCTAGGGCCGGGTCAGCCCCAGCATTTT. Full variable domain (rest looked up from reference TRBV7-2 and TRBJ1-5): GAGVSQSPSNKVTEKGKDVELRCDPISGHTALYWYRQSLGQGLEFLIYFQGNSAPDKSGLPSDRFSAERTGGSVSTLTIQRTQQEDSAVYLCASSLALGPGQPQHFGDGTRLSIL.

This rearrangement joins TRBV30 to TRBJ2-1, with 12 bases identical to TRBD2. V gave up 2 bases and J gave up 4 bases; unmatched junction bases: 3. CDR3 size: 15 residues. From germline, CDR1 is GTSNPN and CDR2 SVGIG (reference sequence). CDR3 sequence (DNA): TGTGCCTGGAGTAGACTAGCGGGGGATTACAATGAGCAGTTCTTC. The encoded protein is CAWSRLAGDYNEQFF.

The rearrangement joins TRBV29-1 to TRBJ1-6; 9 positions match TRBD1. In germline, CDR1 is SQVTM, CDR2 ANQGSEA. V gave up 6 bases and J gave up 9 bases; unmatched junction bases: 3. The CDR3 is 12 residues long. The CDR3 coding sequence is TGCAGCGTGTTGGACAGGGGTTCACCCCTCCACTTT. Residues: CSVLDRGSPLHF.

This clone was counted only a few times. V usage is TRBV4-3 and J usage is TRBJ1-2; D not certain. The CDR3 runs to 16 residues. CDR1 LGHNA and CDR2 YSLEER come from the germline V gene. V was shortened by 0 bases and J by 4 bases, with 15 bases between the two germline ends. CDR3 sequence (DNA): TGCGCCAGCAGCCAAGATTCGCACGCCGGCACCTATGGCTACACCTTC. Protein product: CASSQDSHAGTYGYTF.

This clone was seen a single time. This chain uses TRBV6-6 with TRBJ2-3; D call uncertain. Between the trimmed V and J ends, which lost 2 bases and 2 bases, there was a span of 14 bases. The CDR3 spans 16 residues. In germline, CDR1 is MNHNY, CDR2 SVGAGI (reference sequence). The CDR3 DNA follows: TGTGCCAGCAGTTACGGACCGACATCTCCCACAGATACGCAGTATTTT. Its protein is CASSYGPTSPTDTQYF.

This rearrangement joins TRBV29-1 to TRBJ2-1, with 9 bases identical to TRBD2. V shed 4 bases, J shed 4 bases, and the junction held 5 bases outside the gene matches. The CDR3 consists of 14 residues. The germline V gene encodes CDR1 SQVTM and CDR2 ANQGSEA. DNA for the CDR3: TGCAGCGTTGTTCACCTAGCGGGGTACAATGAGCAGTTCTTC. Residues: CSVVHLAGYNEQFF.

This chain connects TRBV18 to TRBJ2-7; 7 nucleotides align to TRBD2. This CDR3 comprises 13 residues. CDR1 and CDR2 from the germline V gene are KGHSH and LQKENI. Germline trimming cut 9 bases from V and 3 bases from J; bases unmatched to any gene: 8. The CDR3 DNA sequence: TGTGCCAGTTCGGGGGGTTTCGACTACGAGCAGTACTTC. Its translation: CASSGGFDYEQYF.

V and J are TRBV29-1 and TRBJ2-3; 7 nucleotides align to TRBD1. Germline values: CDR1 SQVTM, CDR2 ANQGSEA. Trimming took 6 bases from V and 0 from J; bases not matched to a gene: 6. The CDR3 sequence is 14 residues long. The CDR3 coding sequence is TGCAGCGTCGCAGGACAGGAGAGCACAGATACGCAGTATTTT. Its protein is CSVAGQESTDTQYF.

This clone was seen a handful of times. The V gene is TRBV30, the J gene TRBJ2-1; the match to TRBD2 covers 9 bases. J gave up 2 bases and V 0 bases, and 2 bases lay outside the gene matches. Germline V gene data show CDR1 as GTSNPN and CDR2 as SVGIG (reference sequence). The CDR3 sequence is 15 residues long. The CDR3, as DNA: TGTGCCTGGAGTGTACTAGCGGGTCCCTACAATGAGCAGTTCTTC. It translates to CAWSVLAGPYNEQFF.

The CDR3 sequence is CSVEQGPGNTIYF. DNA for the CDR3: TGCAGCGTTGAGCAGGGACCCGGGAACACCATATATTTT. This chain links TRBV29-1 with TRBJ1-3; possible D gene TRBD1, 5 bases. The CDR3 totals 13 residues. Per the germline V gene, CDR1 is SQVTM and CDR2 is ANQGSEA. V lost 3 bases and J lost 7, with 13 bases in between.

This clone came up once. V gene TRBV5-1 combines with J gene TRBJ2-1; no firm D call. V was shortened by 1 base and J by 7 bases, with 6 bases between the two germline ends. Germline V lookup: CDR1 SGHRS, CDR2 YFSETQ. The CDR3 is made up of 12 amino acids. Written as DNA, the CDR3 is TGCGCCAGCAGCTTGACCTGGAATGAGCAGTTCTTC. It encodes CASSLTWNEQFF.

The chain's CDR3 is CAWSGEVYGYTF. The CDR3, as DNA: TGTGCCTGGAGTGGAGAGGTCTATGGCTACACCTTC. J is TRBJ1-2 and V is TRBV30; D uncertain. The CDR3 consists of 12 residues. Germline-derived CDR1 and CDR2 are GTSNPN and SVGIG (reference sequence). The V gene lost 1 base and the J gene lost 4 bases, with 7 bases spanning the gap.